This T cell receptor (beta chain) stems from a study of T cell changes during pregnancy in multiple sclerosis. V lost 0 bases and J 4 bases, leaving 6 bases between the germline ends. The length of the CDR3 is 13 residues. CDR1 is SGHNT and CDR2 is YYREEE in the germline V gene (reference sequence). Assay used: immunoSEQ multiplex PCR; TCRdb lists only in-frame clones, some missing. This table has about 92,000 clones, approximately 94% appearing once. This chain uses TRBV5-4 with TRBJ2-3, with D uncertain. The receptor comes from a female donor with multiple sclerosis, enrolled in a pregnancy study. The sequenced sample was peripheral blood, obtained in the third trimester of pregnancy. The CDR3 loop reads CASSLVLSDTQYF. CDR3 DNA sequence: TGTGCCAGCAGCTTGGTCTTGTCAGATACGCAGTATTTT.